Following are 5 T cell receptor beta chains from one sample sequenced in a study of blood T cell repertoires in COVID-19. Repertoires were generated with immunoSEQ multiplex PCR, while TCRdb's copy carries only in-frame clones and drops some. The data show under 150,000 clones, with approximately 87% seen just once and 3% to 4.5% held by the top ten. The material sequenced was PBMCs or T cells enriched from blood (not recorded which). Source of these receptors: a man aged 50 or older in a cohort exposed to, infected with or recovered from COVID-19 (not recorded which).

The genes are TRBV3-1 (or the pseudogene TRBV3-2) and TRBJ1-1; D is undetermined. Trimming stripped 6 bases from V and 2 bases from J, with 10 bases between. Germline V CDR1 and CDR2: LGHDT, YNNKEL (reference sequence). The CDR3 covers 13 residues. The CDR3 DNA reads TGTGCCAGCAGGTACAGAGTTAACACTGAAGCTTTCTTT. The encoded protein is CASRYRVNTEAFF.

This sequence joins TRBV7-8 and TRBJ2-7; 7 bases match TRBD1. The length of the CDR3 is 14 residues. Germline V gives CDR1 SGHVS, CDR2 FQNEAQ. The V and J ends lost 6 bases and 0 bases, in that order; junction bases with no gene match: 5. The CDR3 region has the DNA TGTGCCAGCAGAAATACAGGGGACTCCTACGAGCAGTACTTC. This encodes CASRNTGDSYEQYF.

The CDR3 region has the DNA TGTGCCAGCACCAGTAGCGGGGCTACCTACAATGAGCAGTTCTTC. Its protein is CASTSSGATYNEQFF. The chain uses TRBV5-4 and TRBJ2-1; 8 bases agree with TRBD2. V was clipped by 6 bases and J by 2 bases; unmatched bases: 7. The CDR3 has 15 residues. CDR1 and CDR2 from the germline V gene are SGHNT and YYREEE (reference sequence).

CDR3 in amino acids: CAWQVGGNQPQHF. In nucleotides, the CDR3 is TGTGCCTGGCAAGTGGGGGGGAATCAGCCCCAGCATTTT. This chain links TRBV30 with TRBJ1-5; D is perhaps TRBD1 (5 bases). There are 13 residues in the CDR3. Germline V CDR1 and CDR2: GTSNPN, SVGIG (reference sequence). V dropped 5 bases and J dropped 4 bases, with 12 bases sitting between them.

V usage is TRBV19 and J usage is TRBJ2-1; 10 bases align to TRBD2. The CDR3 length is 18 residues. Germline V gene data show CDR1 as LNHDA and CDR2 as SQIVND (reference sequence). Trimming at V came to 3 bases and at J to 5 bases, leaving 13 bases not matched to a gene. The chain's CDR3 is CASSIVESSGGLNNEQFF. In DNA, the CDR3 is TGTGCCAGTAGTATCGTCGAGTCTAGCGGGGGCCTTAACAATGAGCAGTTCTTC.